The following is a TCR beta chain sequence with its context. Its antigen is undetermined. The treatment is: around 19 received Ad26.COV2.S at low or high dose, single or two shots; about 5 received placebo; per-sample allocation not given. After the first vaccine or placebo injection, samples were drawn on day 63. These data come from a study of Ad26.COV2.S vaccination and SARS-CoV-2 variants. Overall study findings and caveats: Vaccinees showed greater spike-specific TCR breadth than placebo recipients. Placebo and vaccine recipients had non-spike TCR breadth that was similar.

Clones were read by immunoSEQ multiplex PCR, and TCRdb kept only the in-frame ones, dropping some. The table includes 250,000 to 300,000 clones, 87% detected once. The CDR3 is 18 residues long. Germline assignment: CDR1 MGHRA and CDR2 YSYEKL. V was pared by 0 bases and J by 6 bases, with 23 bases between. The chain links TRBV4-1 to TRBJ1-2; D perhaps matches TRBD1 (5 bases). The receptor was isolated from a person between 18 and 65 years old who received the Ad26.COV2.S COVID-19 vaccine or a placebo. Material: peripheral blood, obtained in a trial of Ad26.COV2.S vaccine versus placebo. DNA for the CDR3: TGCGCCAGCAGCCAAGAAGTAGGGCAGGGCCCTTTGCGCCATGGCTACACCTTC. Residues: CASSQEVGQGPLRHGYTF.